This entry lists 4 T cell receptor beta chains sequenced from one sample in a study of blood T cells in healthy people across ages. Using a J-beta primer mix together with a sample-barcoded 5' primer, a second PCR was run for roughly 6 to 11 cycles. TCRdb reprocessed the 5' RACE reads via MiXCR and lists one record per CDR3 protein. This table holds more than 700,000 distinct CDR3 sequences, 46% found once. The material sequenced was blood. These TCRs come from a man at least 80 years old in good health.

There are a few counts of this clonotype. This chain connects TRBV3-1 to TRBJ1-2; D unclear. Trimming shortened V by 1 base and J by 7 bases, and 10 bases separated the two germline ends. The CDR3 spans 13 residues. The germline gives CDR1 LGHDT, CDR2 YNNKEL (reference sequence). The CDR3 nucleotides read TGTGCCAGCAGCCAAGGTTCGAGGTCTGGCTACACCTTC. Protein: CASSQGSRSGYTF.

The rearrangement joins TRBV4-3 to TRBJ2-1; D is unresolved. V gave up 0 bases and J gave up 10 bases, with 10 bases separating them. Germline assignment: CDR1 LGHNA and CDR2 YSLEER. This CDR3 comprises 13 residues. In DNA, the CDR3 is TGCGCCAGCAGCCAAGATCTTTACGGGGAGCAGTTCTTC. It is translated as CASSQDLYGEQFF.

Details on this clonotype: A read error may account for a junction end that differs from germline. The rearrangement joins TRBV4-2 to TRBJ1-6; D is unresolved. Germline CDR1 and CDR2: LGHNA and YNFKEQ. This CDR3 region has 16 residues. CDR3 loop: CASSQEVETAMRPPHF. For the CDR3, the DNA is TGTGCCAGCAGCCAAGAAGTGGAGACCGCGATGAGGCCCCCCCACTTT.

The chain recombines TRBV27 with TRBJ2-7; possibly TRBD1 for D (6 bases). Judging by the DNA end, TRBJ2-4 fits better; the J call may be wrong. Germline-derived CDR1 and CDR2 are MNHEY and SMNVEV (reference sequence). This CDR3 is built from 12 residues. CDR3 DNA: TGTGCCAGCATAGGGGACAACGGCATTCAGTACTTC. Protein: CASIGDNGIQYF.